Each of the 15 T cell receptor beta chains below was sequenced from the same sample in a study of T-cell memory formation after mild COVID-19. TCRdb reprocessed the 5' RACE reads with MiXCR, giving one entry per CDR3 protein. The sample contains about 100,000 distinct CDR3 sequences, around 10% of which appear only once. The sequenced sample was PBMCs or a T cell subset sorted from them (not recorded which). Receptors were obtained from a man aged 18-30 years who had mild COVID-19 (a few samples of this study predate the infection). Cell type and time point are not known.

This clonotype has only a few counts. The V gene is TRBV7-9, the J gene TRBJ2-3, with a tentative D call TRBD2 (5 bases). The CDR3 has 14 amino acids. The V gene's germline CDR1 is SEHNR and CDR2 FQNEAQ (reference sequence). Deletions cut 8 bases from V and 1 base from J, with 13 bases between. As DNA, the CDR3 is TGTGCCAGCTTACTAGAAGCGGGCACAGATACGCAGTATTTT. Translating it yields CASLLEAGTDTQYF.

This clonotype was detected a few times. The V call is TRBV7-2, the J call TRBJ1-6; perhaps TRBD1 as D (6 bases). The V and J ends lost 3 bases and 9 bases respectively, with 18 bases between them. The CDR3 totals 16 residues. The germline V gene encodes CDR1 SGHTA and CDR2 FQGNSA. The CDR3 coding sequence is TGTGCCAGCAGCTTGGACAGTGTTGTCCCATCTTCACCCCTCCACTTT. It yields the protein CASSLDSVVPSSPLHF.

This clonotype was seen a handful of times. The chain has TRBV15 and TRBJ1-1, with 7 bases aligning to TRBD1. The germline CDR1 and CDR2 sequences are LNHNV and YYDKDF (reference sequence). The V gene end was trimmed by 3 bases and the J gene end by 11 bases; junction bases not matched to a gene: 15. The length of the CDR3 is 15 residues. The CDR3 region is CATSSRTGTFAEAFF. The DNA for the CDR3 is TGTGCCACCAGCAGTAGGACAGGCACCTTCGCGGAGGCTTTCTTT.

The V gene is TRBV7-9, the J gene TRBJ1-6; D is ambiguous. The V end lost 2 bases, the J end lost 10 bases, and 15 bases lay between the germline ends. The CDR3 is made up of 15 amino acids. Germline lookup yields CDR1 SEHNR and CDR2 FQNEAQ (reference sequence). CDR3 coding DNA: TGTGCCAGCAGCTTAAGTTCGGAGACGGAGTCACCCCTCCACTTT. Residues: CASSLSSETESPLHF.

This clonotype has just a few counts. This chain links TRBV7-2 with TRBJ2-3, with D unresolved. The germline V gene encodes CDR1 SGHTA and CDR2 FQGNSA. V lost 5 bases, J lost 1 base, and 13 bases lay in between. The CDR3 is made up of 15 amino acids. CDR3 nucleotide sequence: TGTGCCAGCAGCCCGAGTATCGGACGCACAGATACGCAGTATTTT. Residues: CASSPSIGRTDTQYF.

This chain joins TRBV5-1 and TRBJ1-1; D gene ambiguous. Germline CDR1 SGHRS, CDR2 YFSETQ. V lost 7 bases and J lost 3, with 10 bases in between. The CDR3 has 12 amino acids. The CDR3 region has the DNA TGCGCCAGCGGGCTCCGGGACACTGAAGCTTTCTTT. It encodes CASGLRDTEAFF.

The chain carries TRBV7-3 and TRBJ1-2, with a tentative D call TRBD1 (6 bases). CDR3 size: 14 residues. Germline V CDR1 and CDR2: SGHTA, FQGTGA. The V end lost 5 bases, the J end lost 4 bases, and 14 bases lay between the germline ends. CDR3 protein: CASSPGTSPYGYTF. DNA of the CDR3: TGTGCCAGCAGCCCCGGGACAAGTCCCTATGGCTACACCTTC.

This clonotype was detected only a few times. The chain combines TRBV7-6 with TRBJ2-3; D might be TRBD1 or TRBD2, each matching 5 bases. This CDR3 contains 17 residues. The V end was cut by 5 bases, the J end by 1 base, with 19 bases between. From germline, CDR1 is SGHVS and CDR2 FNYEAQ. In DNA form, the CDR3 reads TGTGCCAGCAGCCCGCTTGGTCTCGGGGCGGGCACAGATACGCAGTATTTT. Translation gives CASSPLGLGAGTDTQYF.

This clonotype showed up just a few times. The chain recombines TRBV29-1 with TRBJ2-2; TRBD1 agrees at 8 bases. Germline V lookup: CDR1 SQVTM, CDR2 ANQGSEA. The CDR3 spans 16 residues. Germline trimming cut 0 bases from V and 3 bases from J; bases unmatched to any gene: 6. The CDR3 sequence is CSVEDKAGGHTGELFF. The CDR3 DNA reads TGCAGCGTTGAAGATAAGGCAGGGGGCCACACCGGGGAGCTGTTTTTT.

At least ten counts were recorded for this clonotype. The V gene is TRBV20-1, the J gene TRBJ1-2; 8 bases align to TRBD1. The CDR3 has 14 amino acids. Germline assignment: CDR1 DFQATT and CDR2 SNEGSKA (reference sequence). V lost 3 bases to trimming and J lost 6 bases; unmatched junction nucleotides: 9. This CDR3 reads CSASLDRVPDGYTF. CDR3 nucleotide sequence: TGCAGTGCTAGCTTGGACAGGGTCCCGGATGGCTACACCTTC.

In this sample, this clonotype turned up a few times. V is TRBV4-2 and J is TRBJ2-2; 9 bases align to TRBD1. There are 19 residues in the CDR3. The germline CDR1 and CDR2 sequences are LGHNA and YNFKEQ. The V gene end was trimmed by 3 bases and the J gene end by 8 bases; junction bases not matched to a gene: 19. CDR3 coding DNA: TGTGCCAGCAGCCAGGATGGGACCCGGGACAGGGCAAACCCGGGGGAGCTGTTTTTT. It specifies CASSQDGTRDRANPGELFF.

This CDR3 is CASSQVPGVVFGYTF. DNA of the CDR3: TGCGCCAGCAGCCAAGTCCCAGGCGTCGTGTTTGGCTACACCTTC. The rearrangement joins TRBV4-1 to TRBJ1-2; D unclear. The germline V gene encodes CDR1 MGHRA and CDR2 YSYEKL. Trimming shortened V by 1 base and J by 7 bases, and 16 bases separated the two germline ends. CDR3 length: 15 amino acids.

At least ten counts were recorded for this clonotype. The chain recombines TRBV7-2 with TRBJ2-7; D call uncertain. V lost 5 bases, J lost 4 bases, and 6 bases lay in between. This CDR3 region has 11 residues. Per germline, CDR1 SGHTA and CDR2 FQGNSA. In DNA form, the CDR3 reads TGTGCCAGCAGCAGCTGGTACGAGCAGTACGTC. Amino acid sequence: CASSSWYEQYV.

This clonotype was detected only a few times. The chain combines TRBV3-1 with TRBJ2-3, with D unresolved. Trimming took 6 bases from V and 0 from J, leaving 13 bases between them. This CDR3 has 15 amino acids. Germline values: CDR1 LGHDT, CDR2 YNNKEL (reference sequence). The CDR3 spells CASSPLGFSTDTQYF. CDR3 coding DNA: TGTGCCAGCAGTCCCTTGGGATTTAGCACAGATACGCAGTATTTT.

V usage is TRBV27 and J usage is TRBJ2-1; weak D call: TRBD1 (6 bases). V was shortened by 2 bases and J by 8 bases, with 16 bases between the two germline ends. This CDR3 region has 15 residues. Per the germline V gene, CDR1 is MNHEY and CDR2 is SMNVEV (reference sequence). The CDR3 coding sequence is TGTGCCAGCAGTTTAGCCAGGGGAATGATCGATGAGCAGTTCTTC. Its protein product is CASSLARGMIDEQFF.